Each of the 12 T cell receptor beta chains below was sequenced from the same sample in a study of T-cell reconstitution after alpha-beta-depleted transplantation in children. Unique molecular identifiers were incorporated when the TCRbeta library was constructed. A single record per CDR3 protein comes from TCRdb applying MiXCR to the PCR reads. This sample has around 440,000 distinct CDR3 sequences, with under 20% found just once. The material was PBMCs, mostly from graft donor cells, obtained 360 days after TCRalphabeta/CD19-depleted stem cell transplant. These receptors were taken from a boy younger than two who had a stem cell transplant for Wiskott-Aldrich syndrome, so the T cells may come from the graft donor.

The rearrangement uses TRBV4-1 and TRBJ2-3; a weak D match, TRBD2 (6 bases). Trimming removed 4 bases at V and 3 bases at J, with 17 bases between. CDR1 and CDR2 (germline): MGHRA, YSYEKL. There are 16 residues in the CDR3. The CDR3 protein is CASSPKLGGVTDTQYF. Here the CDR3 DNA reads TGCGCCAGCAGCCCCAAATTGGGCGGGGTTACAGATACGCAGTATTTT.

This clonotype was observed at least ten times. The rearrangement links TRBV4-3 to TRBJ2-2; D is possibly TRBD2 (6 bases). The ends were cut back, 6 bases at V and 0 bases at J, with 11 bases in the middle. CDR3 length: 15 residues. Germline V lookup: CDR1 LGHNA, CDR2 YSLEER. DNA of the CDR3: TGCGCCAGCAGTCGTTTAGCGGCGAACACCGGGGAGCTGTTTTTT. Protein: CASSRLAANTGELFF.

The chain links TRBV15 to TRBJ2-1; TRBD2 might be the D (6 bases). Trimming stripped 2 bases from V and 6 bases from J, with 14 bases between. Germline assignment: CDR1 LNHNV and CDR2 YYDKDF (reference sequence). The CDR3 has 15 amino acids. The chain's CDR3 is CATSRYRGGLNEQFF. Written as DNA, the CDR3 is TGTGCCACCAGCAGATATAGGGGAGGTCTCAATGAGCAGTTCTTC.

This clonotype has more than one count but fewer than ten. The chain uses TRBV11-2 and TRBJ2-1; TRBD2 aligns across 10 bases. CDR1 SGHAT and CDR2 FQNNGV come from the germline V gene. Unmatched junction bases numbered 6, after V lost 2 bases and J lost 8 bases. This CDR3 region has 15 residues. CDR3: CASSLRSGRADEQFF. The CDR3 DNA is TGTGCCAGCAGCTTAAGGAGCGGGAGGGCGGATGAGCAGTTCTTC. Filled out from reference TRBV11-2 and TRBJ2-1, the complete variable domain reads EAGVAQSPRYKIIEKRQSVAFWCNPISGHATLYWYQQILGQGPKLLIQFQNNGVVDDSQLPKDRFSAERLKGVDSTLKIQPAKLEDSAVYLCASSLRSGRADEQFFGPGTRLTVL.

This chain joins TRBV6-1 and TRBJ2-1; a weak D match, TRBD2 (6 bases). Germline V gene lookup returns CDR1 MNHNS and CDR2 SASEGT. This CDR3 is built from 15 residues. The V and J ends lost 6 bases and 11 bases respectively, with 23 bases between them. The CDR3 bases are TGTGCCAGCAGCCGTCCCGTGGGGTGGGGGGAAAAGCAGTTCTTC. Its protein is CASSRPVGWGEKQFF.

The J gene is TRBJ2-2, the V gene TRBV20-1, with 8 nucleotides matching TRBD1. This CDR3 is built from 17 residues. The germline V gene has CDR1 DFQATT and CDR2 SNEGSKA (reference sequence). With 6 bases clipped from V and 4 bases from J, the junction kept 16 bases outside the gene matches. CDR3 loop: CSAPTPGQASSTGELFF. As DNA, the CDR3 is TGCAGTGCCCCCACCCCGGGACAGGCCTCGAGCACCGGGGAGCTGTTTTTT.

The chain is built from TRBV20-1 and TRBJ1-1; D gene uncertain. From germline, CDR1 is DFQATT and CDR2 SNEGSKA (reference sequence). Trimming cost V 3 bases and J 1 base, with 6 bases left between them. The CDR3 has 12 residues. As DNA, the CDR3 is TGCAGTGCTAGTAGAGGGAACACTGAAGCTTTCTTT. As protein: CSASRGNTEAFF.

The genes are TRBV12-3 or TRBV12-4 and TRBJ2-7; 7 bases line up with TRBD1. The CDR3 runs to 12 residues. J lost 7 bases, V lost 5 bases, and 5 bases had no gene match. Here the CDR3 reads CASSPRTGEQYF. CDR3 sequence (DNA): TGTGCCAGCAGTCCTAGGACAGGTGAGCAGTACTTC.

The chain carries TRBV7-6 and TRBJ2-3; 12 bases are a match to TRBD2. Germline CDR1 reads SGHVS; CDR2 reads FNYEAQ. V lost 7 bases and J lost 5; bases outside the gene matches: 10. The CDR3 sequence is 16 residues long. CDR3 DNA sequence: TGTGCCAGCACCCCCCGACTAGCGGGAGTTAGAGATACGCAGTATTTT. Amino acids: CASTPRLAGVRDTQYF.

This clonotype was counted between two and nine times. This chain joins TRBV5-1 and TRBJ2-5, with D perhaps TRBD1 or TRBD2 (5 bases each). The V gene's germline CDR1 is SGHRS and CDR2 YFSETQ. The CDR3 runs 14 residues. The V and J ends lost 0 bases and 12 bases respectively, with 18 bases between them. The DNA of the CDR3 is TGCGCCAGCAGCTTGGACTCCCGGGACCATCGGGAGTACTTC. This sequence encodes CASSLDSRDHREYF.

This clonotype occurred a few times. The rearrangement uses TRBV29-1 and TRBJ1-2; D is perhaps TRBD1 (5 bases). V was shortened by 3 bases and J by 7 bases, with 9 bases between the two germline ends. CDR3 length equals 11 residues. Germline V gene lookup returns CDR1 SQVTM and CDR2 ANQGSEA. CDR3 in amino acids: CSVDVGVGYTF. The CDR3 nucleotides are TGCAGCGTTGATGTGGGGGTTGGCTACACCTTC.

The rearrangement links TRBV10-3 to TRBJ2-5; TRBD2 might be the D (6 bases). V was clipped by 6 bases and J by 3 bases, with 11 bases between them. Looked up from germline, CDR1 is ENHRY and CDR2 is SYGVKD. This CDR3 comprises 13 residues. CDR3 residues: CAISGSLEETQYF. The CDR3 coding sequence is TGTGCCATCAGCGGGAGTCTAGAAGAGACCCAGTACTTC.